The 22 T cell receptor beta chains in this list originate from one sample, sequenced in a study of T cell responses to AZD1222 COVID-19 vaccine. The data were produced by immunoSEQ multiplex PCR, yet TCRdb's version contains in-frame clones alone and is incomplete. Here the sample spans about 160,000 clones, approximately 92% being singletons. Here the sequenced sample was peripheral blood, taken 28 days after the second AZD1222 dose. The receptors here all came from an adult who received the AZD1222 COVID-19 vaccine.

The rearrangement links TRBV7-9 to TRBJ2-1, with D hard to call. The CDR3 contains 11 residues. Deletions cut 3 bases from V and 13 bases from J, with 10 bases between. Germline CDR1 and CDR2: SEHNR and FQNEAQ (reference sequence). The CDR3 spells CASSFPGSQFF. The CDR3 DNA follows: TGTGCCAGCAGCTTCCCCGGGTCTCAGTTCTTC.

The gene calls are TRBV2 and TRBJ2-1; possibly TRBD2 for D (6 bases). CDR3 length equals 11 residues. V lost 6 bases and J lost 6, with 6 bases in between. Germline loops: CDR1 SNHLY, CDR2 FYNNEI. CDR3 sequence reads: CASREGNEQFF. The CDR3 DNA is TGTGCCAGCAGGGAGGGCAATGAGCAGTTCTTC.

This clone appeared a single time. The chain has TRBV12-5 and TRBJ2-7; 8 bases agree with TRBD2. V dropped 5 bases and J dropped 5; count of bases not matched to a gene: 11. The CDR3 loop spans 15 amino acids. The germline V gene encodes CDR1 LGHNT and CDR2 FRNRAP. CDR3 in amino acids: CASGKSGTSLDEQYF. CDR3 coding DNA: TGTGCTAGTGGTAAATCCGGGACTAGTCTCGACGAGCAGTACTTC.

This clone was seen just once. The chain carries TRBV7-9 and TRBJ1-5; D is unclear. Trimming removed 4 bases at V and 2 bases at J, with 3 bases between. CDR1 and CDR2 from the germline V gene are SEHNR and FQNEAQ (reference sequence). The length of the CDR3 is 12 residues. The CDR3 coding sequence is TGTGCCAGCAGCTGGGGCAATCAGCCCCAGCATTTT. Protein product: CASSWGNQPQHF.

This clone was seen once. The CDR3 DNA reads as TGTGCCTGGAGTGGGACAGGGAATCTCTACGAGCAGTACTTC. Protein sequence: CAWSGTGNLYEQYF. The V call is TRBV30, the J call TRBJ2-7; 8 nucleotides match TRBD1. Germline V lookup: CDR1 GTSNPN, CDR2 SVGIG (reference sequence). The CDR3 contains 14 residues. Unmatched junction bases numbered 5, after V lost 1 base and J lost 3 bases.

CDR3 sequence: CASSQDTTTEAFF. The CDR3 region has the DNA TGCGCCAGCAGCCAGGACACTACCACTGAAGCTTTCTTT. The chain carries TRBV5-1 and TRBJ1-1; weak D call: TRBD1 (5 bases). The V gene's germline CDR1 is SGHRS and CDR2 YFSETQ. V lost 4 bases and J lost 4, with 11 bases in between. This CDR3 spans 13 amino acids.

The V gene is TRBV5-1, the J gene TRBJ2-1, with 11 positions matching TRBD2. The CDR3 runs to 16 residues. V lost 4 bases to trimming and J lost 2 bases; unmatched junction nucleotides: 5. Germline V gives CDR1 SGHRS, CDR2 YFSETQ. The CDR3 DNA reads as TGCGCCAGCAGCGTGGCTAGCGGGAGGCCCTACAATGAGCAGTTCTTC. Residues: CASSVASGRPYNEQFF.

This chain uses TRBV6-4 with TRBJ2-4; D is possibly TRBD2 (7 bases). V was shortened by 0 bases and J by 7 bases, with 13 bases between the two germline ends. This CDR3 region has 15 residues. The germline V gene encodes CDR1 MRHNA and CDR2 SNTAGT. Written as DNA, the CDR3 is TGTGCCAGCAGTGACTCGGAGAGGGGGGGGAACATTCAGTACTTC. As protein: CASSDSERGGNIQYF.

The CDR3 is CASSLVGLGGRRDQPQHF. The CDR3, as DNA: TGTGCCAGCAGCTTGGTGGGCCTCGGAGGTAGAAGGGATCAGCCCCAGCATTTT. This chain uses TRBV5-8 with TRBJ1-5; D uncertain. Looked up from germline, CDR1 is SGHTS and CDR2 is YDEGEE. This CDR3 region has 18 residues. V shed 0 bases and J shed 5 bases, with 21 bases lying between them.

The chain combines TRBV19 with TRBJ1-5; no firm D call. Trimming took 3 bases from V and 4 from J, leaving 13 bases between them. CDR3 length: 15 residues. Germline lookup yields CDR1 LNHDA and CDR2 SQIVND (reference sequence). The DNA of the CDR3 is TGTGCCAGTAGTATTGTTTTGGGGTTGAATCAGCCCCAGCATTTT. Amino acids: CASSIVLGLNQPQHF.

This sequence joins TRBV28 and TRBJ1-2; D uncertain. CDR3 size: 11 residues. Germline V CDR1 and CDR2: MDHEN, SYDVKM. Trimming took off 3 bases at V and 4 bases at J, with 3 bases between the two ends. The CDR3 spells CASSLAYGYTF. CDR3 nucleotide sequence: TGTGCCAGCAGTTTGGCCTATGGCTACACCTTC.

The gene calls are TRBV5-4 and TRBJ2-5, with 9 bases identical to TRBD1. V lost 3 bases, J lost 9 bases, and 6 bases stayed unmatched. The CDR3 is 13 amino acids. Germline loops: CDR1 SGHNT, CDR2 YYREEE (reference sequence). Here the CDR3 DNA reads TGTGCCAGCAGCTCACAGGGGGCAGGGGCCCAGTACTTC. Amino acid sequence: CASSSQGAGAQYF.

J is TRBJ2-1 and V is TRBV10-3; TRBD2 agrees at 8 bases. Germline CDR1 ENHRY, CDR2 SYGVKD. Germline trimming cut 2 bases from V and 11 bases from J; bases unmatched to any gene: 8. The CDR3 loop spans 14 amino acids. The DNA for the CDR3 is TGTGCCATCAGTGAGCCCGGGAGGGCCGAAAAGCAGTTCTTC. It yields the protein CAISEPGRAEKQFF.

The V call is TRBV30, the J call TRBJ1-3; maybe TRBD1 (5 bases). Germline CDR1 is GTSNPN and CDR2 is SVGIG (reference sequence). CDR3 length: 13 amino acids. V lost 8 bases and J 4 bases, leaving 15 bases between the germline ends. The CDR3 nucleotides are TGTGCCCAAGACAGTTCTGGAGGAAACACCATATATTTT. Protein: CAQDSSGGNTIYF.

In its sample, this clone was seen once. V is TRBV6-5 and J is TRBJ2-1, with D perhaps assigned TRBD1 or TRBD2 (6 bases each). The germline V gene encodes CDR1 MNHEY and CDR2 SVGAGI. V lost 9 bases and J lost 5, with 17 bases in between. The CDR3 totals 14 residues. The CDR3 DNA reads TGTGCCAGTGGGGGGCTAGCTCTTGACAATGAGCAGTTCTTC. This gives the protein CASGGLALDNEQFF.

The chain couples TRBV10-1 to TRBJ2-1; D is ambiguous. There are 15 residues in the CDR3. The germline V gene encodes CDR1 WNHNN and CDR2 SYGVQD (reference sequence). V shed 0 bases and J shed 0 bases, with 6 bases lying between them. CDR3 in amino acids: CASSESGSSYNEQFF. The CDR3 DNA follows: TGCGCCAGCAGTGAGTCCGGTAGCTCCTACAATGAGCAGTTCTTC.

The V call is TRBV11-2, the J call TRBJ1-2; 7 bases match TRBD1. CDR3 length equals 13 residues. V gave up 4 bases and J gave up 4 bases; unmatched junction bases: 3. Germline V gene lookup returns CDR1 SGHAT and CDR2 FQNNGV. Here the CDR3 reads CASSSTGPYGYTF. The CDR3 bases are TGTGCCAGCAGCTCGACAGGGCCCTATGGCTACACCTTC.

On this clone: Other DNA sequences in this specimen translate into the identical CDR3. This chain connects TRBV5-8 to TRBJ1-5; the D is unclear. This CDR3 is 12 amino acids long. Trimming cost V 1 base and J 5 bases, with 4 bases left between them. The germline CDR1 and CDR2 sequences are SGHTS and YDEGEE. In nucleotides, the CDR3 is TGTGCCAGCAGCTTGTGGGATCAGCCCCAGCATTTT. This encodes CASSLWDQPQHF.

The V call is TRBV4-1, the J call TRBJ2-1; 13 bases agree with TRBD2. Germline CDR1 is MGHRA and CDR2 is YSYEKL. Unmatched junction bases numbered 13, after V lost 7 bases and J lost 4 bases. This CDR3 comprises 18 residues. The CDR3 DNA is TGCGCCAGCAAAGGGACTAGCGGGATCCGTGCCCCTTACAATGAGCAGTTCTTC. It specifies CASKGTSGIRAPYNEQFF.

This clone was observed a handful of times. The chain combines TRBV2 with TRBJ2-2; TRBD2 matches at 11 bases. The germline V gene has CDR1 SNHLY and CDR2 FYNNEI. This CDR3 spans 18 amino acids. The V and J ends lost 2 bases and 6 bases, in that order; junction bases with no gene match: 11. CDR3 sequence: CASSESILAGVRAGELFF. The CDR3 nucleotides read TGTGCCAGCAGTGAATCTATACTAGCGGGAGTTCGGGCCGGGGAGCTGTTTTTT.

The CDR3 reads CASSSVTSGRARETQYF. The CDR3, as DNA: TGTGCCAGCAGCTCCGTCACTAGCGGGAGGGCGAGAGAGACCCAGTACTTC. The rearrangement links TRBV13 to TRBJ2-5; 13 nucleotides match TRBD2. Per germline, CDR1 PRHDT and CDR2 FYEKMQ (reference sequence). The CDR3 consists of 17 residues. The ends lost 4 bases at V and 4 bases at J; junction bases unmatched: 9.

The chain employs TRBV4-1 and TRBJ2-7; D is ambiguous. Germline V lookup: CDR1 MGHRA, CDR2 YSYEKL. V dropped 4 bases and J dropped 0 bases, with 16 bases sitting between them. The CDR3 has 16 residues. CDR3 residues: CASSPSVADPSYEQYF. The CDR3 DNA reads as TGCGCCAGCAGCCCGTCCGTGGCGGACCCCTCCTACGAGCAGTACTTC.